These T cell receptor beta chains were read from a single sample in a study of Ad26.COV2.S vaccination and SARS-CoV-2 variants. Profiling relied on immunoSEQ multiplex PCR, and the TCRdb table lists in-frame clones only, not all of them. The table has around 320,000 clones, around 86% seen once. The sample consisted of peripheral blood, taken in a trial of Ad26.COV2.S vaccine versus placebo. The receptors come from a person between 18 and 60 years old who received the Ad26.COV2.S COVID-19 vaccine or a placebo. CDR3s include the opening cysteine and the closing phenylalanine or tryptophan. A D gene is named only where the DNA matches it firmly.

j_call d_call v_call cdr3_aa cdr3_nt
TRBJ1-6 NA TRBV4-2 CASSQDGKGSPLHF TGTGCCAGCAGCCAAGATGGGAAGGGTTCACCCCTCCACTTT
TRBJ2-3 NA TRBV27 CASSPNTDTQYF TGTGCCAGCAGTCCCAACACAGATACGCAGTATTTT
TRBJ1-5 TRBD1 TRBV18 CASSPPGEGAQPQHF TGTGCCAGCTCACCACCGGGCGAGGGGGCTCAGCCCCAGCATTTT
TRBJ2-4 NA TRBV30 CAWRGPGDIQYF TGTGCCTGGAGGGGGCCTGGGGACATTCAGTACTTC
TRBJ1-5 TRBD1 TRBV6-6 CAIRTGTEYSNQPQHF TGTGCCATCAGGACGGGGACAGAATATAGCAATCAGCCCCAGCATTTT
TRBJ2-4 TRBD1 TRBV5-1 CASSLDNPGQGARAKNIQYF TGCGCCAGCAGCTTGGATAACCCGGGACAGGGGGCGCGGGCCAAAAACATTCAGTACTTC
TRBJ1-1 NA TRBV4-1 CASSPEVRTEAFF TGCGCCAGCAGCCCTGAGGTGCGGACTGAAGCTTTCTTT
TRBJ2-1 NA TRBV6-5 CASTAPGGNEQFF TGTGCCAGCACTGCCCCCGGGGGTAATGAGCAGTTCTTC
TRBJ2-7 NA TRBV7-2 CASSLYNREGREQYF TGTGCCAGCAGCTTGTATAACAGGGAAGGACGGGAGCAGTACTTC
TRBJ1-2 TRBD1 TRBV7-8 CASSFNSVGGVYGYTF TGTGCCAGCAGCTTCAACTCTGTAGGGGGCGTCTATGGCTACACCTTC
TRBJ1-2 NA TRBV18 CASSTSHRDNYGYTF TGTGCCAGCTCAACGTCCCACAGGGACAACTATGGCTACACCTTC
TRBJ1-5 NA TRBV27 CASSSTVYSNQPQHF TGTGCCAGCAGTTCGACAGTCTATAGCAATCAGCCCCAGCATTTT
TRBJ2-7 NA TRBV13 CASSATGLYSYEQYF TGTGCCAGCAGCGCCACCGGACTTTACTCCTACGAGCAGTACTTC
TRBJ2-3 TRBD1 TRBV30 CAWTTGVGTDTQYF TGTGCCTGGACCACAGGGGTTGGCACAGATACGCAGTATTTT
TRBJ1-5 NA TRBV6-2/TRBV6-3 CASSRGVTGQPQHF TGTGCCAGCAGTAGGGGGGTAACCGGTCAGCCCCAGCATTTT
TRBJ1-2 NA TRBV12-3/TRBV12-4 CASSLYGYTF TGTGCCAGCAGTTTGTATGGCTACACCTTC